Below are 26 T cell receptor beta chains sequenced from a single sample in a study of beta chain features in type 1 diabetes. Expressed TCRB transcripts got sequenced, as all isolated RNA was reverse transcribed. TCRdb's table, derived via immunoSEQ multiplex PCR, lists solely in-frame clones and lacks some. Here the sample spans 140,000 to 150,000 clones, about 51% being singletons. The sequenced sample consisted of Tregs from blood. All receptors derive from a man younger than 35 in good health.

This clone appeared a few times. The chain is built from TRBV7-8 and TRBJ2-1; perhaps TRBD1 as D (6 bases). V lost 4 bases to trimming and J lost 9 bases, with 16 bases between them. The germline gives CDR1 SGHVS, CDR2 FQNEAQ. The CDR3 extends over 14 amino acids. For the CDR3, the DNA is TGTGCCAGCAGCTACCGACAGGTGACCTCTGAGCAGTTCTTC. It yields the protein CASSYRQVTSEQFF.

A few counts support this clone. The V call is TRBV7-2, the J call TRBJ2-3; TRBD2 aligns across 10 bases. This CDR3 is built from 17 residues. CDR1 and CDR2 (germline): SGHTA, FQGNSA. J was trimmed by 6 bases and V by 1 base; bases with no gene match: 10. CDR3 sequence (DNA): TGTGCCAGCAGCTTAGTTGTTTTAGCGGGAGGCAGGGATACGCAGTATTTT. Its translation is CASSLVVLAGGRDTQYF.

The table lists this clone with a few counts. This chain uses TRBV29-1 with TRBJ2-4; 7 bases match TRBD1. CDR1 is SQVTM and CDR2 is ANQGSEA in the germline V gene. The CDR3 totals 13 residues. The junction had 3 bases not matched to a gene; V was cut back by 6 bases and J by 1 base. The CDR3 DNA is TGCAGCGTGCTACAGGGGGCCAAAAACATTCAGTACTTC. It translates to CSVLQGAKNIQYF.

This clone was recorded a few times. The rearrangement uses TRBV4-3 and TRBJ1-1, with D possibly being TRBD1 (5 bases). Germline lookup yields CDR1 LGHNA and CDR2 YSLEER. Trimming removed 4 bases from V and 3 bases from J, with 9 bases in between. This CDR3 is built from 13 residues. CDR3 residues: CASSRVGDTEAFF. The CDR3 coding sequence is TGCGCCAGCAGCCGGGTAGGGGACACTGAAGCTTTCTTT.

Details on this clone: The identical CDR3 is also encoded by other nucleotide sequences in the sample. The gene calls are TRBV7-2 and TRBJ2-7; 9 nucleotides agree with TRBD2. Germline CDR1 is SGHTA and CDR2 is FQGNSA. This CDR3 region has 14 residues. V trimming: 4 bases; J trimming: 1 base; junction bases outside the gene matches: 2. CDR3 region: CASSSTSGSYEQYF. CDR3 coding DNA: TGTGCCAGCAGCTCGACTAGCGGATCCTACGAGCAGTACTTC.

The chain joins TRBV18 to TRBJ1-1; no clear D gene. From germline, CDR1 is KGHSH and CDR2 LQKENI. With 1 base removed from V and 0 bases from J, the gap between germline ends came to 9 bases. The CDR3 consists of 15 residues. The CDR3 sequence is CASSPRSSVNTEAFF. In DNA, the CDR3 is TGTGCCAGCTCACCACGTTCGTCTGTGAACACTGAAGCTTTCTTT.

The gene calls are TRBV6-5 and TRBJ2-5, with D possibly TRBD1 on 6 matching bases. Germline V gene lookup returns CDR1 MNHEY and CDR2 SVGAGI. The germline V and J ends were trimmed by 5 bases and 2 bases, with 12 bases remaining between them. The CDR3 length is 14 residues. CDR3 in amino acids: CASSPWTAQETQYF. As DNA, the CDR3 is TGTGCCAGCAGTCCCTGGACAGCACAAGAGACCCAGTACTTC.

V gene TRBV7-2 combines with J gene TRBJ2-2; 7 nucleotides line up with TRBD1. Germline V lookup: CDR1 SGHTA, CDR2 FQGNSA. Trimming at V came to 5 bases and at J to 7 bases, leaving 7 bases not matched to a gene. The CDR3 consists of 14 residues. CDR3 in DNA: TGTGCCAGCAGCCGACAGGGTGGAATCGGGGAGCTGTTTTTT. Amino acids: CASSRQGGIGELFF.

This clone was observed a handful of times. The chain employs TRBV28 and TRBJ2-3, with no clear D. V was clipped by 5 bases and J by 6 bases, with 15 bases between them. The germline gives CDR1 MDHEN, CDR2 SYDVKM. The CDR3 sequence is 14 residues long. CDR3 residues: CASSIPTFGDTQYF. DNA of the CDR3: TGTGCCAGCAGTATACCGACCTTCGGGGATACGCAGTATTTT. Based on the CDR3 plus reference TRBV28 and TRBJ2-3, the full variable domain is DVKVTQSSRYLVKRTGEKVFLECVQDMDHENMFWYRQDPGLGLRLIYFSYDVKMKEKGDIPEGYSVSREKKERFSLILESASTNQTSMYLCASSIPTFGDTQYFGPGTRLTVL.

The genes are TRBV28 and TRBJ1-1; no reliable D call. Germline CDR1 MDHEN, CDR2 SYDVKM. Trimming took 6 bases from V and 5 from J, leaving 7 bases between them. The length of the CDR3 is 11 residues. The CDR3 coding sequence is TGTGCCAGCAGACGGAGGACTGAAGCTTTCTTT. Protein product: CASRRRTEAFF. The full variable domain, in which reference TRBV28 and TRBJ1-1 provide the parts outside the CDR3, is DVKVTQSSRYLVKRTGEKVFLECVQDMDHENMFWYRQDPGLGLRLIYFSYDVKMKEKGDIPEGYSVSREKKERFSLILESASTNQTSMYLCASRRRTEAFFGQGTRLTVV.

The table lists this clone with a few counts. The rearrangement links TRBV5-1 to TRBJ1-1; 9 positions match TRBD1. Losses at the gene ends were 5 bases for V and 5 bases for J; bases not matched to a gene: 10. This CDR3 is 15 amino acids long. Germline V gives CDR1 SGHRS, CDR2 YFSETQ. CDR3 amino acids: CASRMGQGAGTEAFF. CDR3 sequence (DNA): TGCGCCAGCAGGATGGGACAGGGTGCCGGGACTGAAGCTTTCTTT.

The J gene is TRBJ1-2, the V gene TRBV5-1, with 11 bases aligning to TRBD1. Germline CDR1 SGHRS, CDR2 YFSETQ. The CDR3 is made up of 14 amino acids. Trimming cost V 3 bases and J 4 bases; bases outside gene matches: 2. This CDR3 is CASSSGTGGYGYTF. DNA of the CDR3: TGCGCCAGCAGCTCCGGGACAGGGGGCTATGGCTACACCTTC.

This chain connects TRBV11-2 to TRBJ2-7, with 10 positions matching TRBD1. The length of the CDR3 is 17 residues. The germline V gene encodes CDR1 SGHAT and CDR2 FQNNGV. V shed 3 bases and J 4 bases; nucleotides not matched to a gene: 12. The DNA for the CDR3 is TGTGCCAGCAGCTTCCCCCGCACAGGGGGACAGGGGTACGAGCAGTACTTC. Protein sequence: CASSFPRTGGQGYEQYF.

The CDR3 spells CASSFLPKRVYEQYF. CDR3 DNA: TGTGCCAGCAGCTTTCTTCCGAAGAGGGTCTACGAGCAGTACTTC. V and J are TRBV11-2 and TRBJ2-7, with D possibly being TRBD2 (5 bases). Germline loops: CDR1 SGHAT, CDR2 FQNNGV. Trimming took 3 bases from V and 3 from J, leaving 15 bases between them. CDR3 size: 15 residues.

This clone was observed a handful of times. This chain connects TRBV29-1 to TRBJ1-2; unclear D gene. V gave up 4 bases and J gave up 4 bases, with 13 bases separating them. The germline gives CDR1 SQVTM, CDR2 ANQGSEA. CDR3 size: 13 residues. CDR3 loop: CSVALRGSYGYTF. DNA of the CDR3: TGCAGCGTTGCACTGCGTGGGAGCTATGGCTACACCTTC.

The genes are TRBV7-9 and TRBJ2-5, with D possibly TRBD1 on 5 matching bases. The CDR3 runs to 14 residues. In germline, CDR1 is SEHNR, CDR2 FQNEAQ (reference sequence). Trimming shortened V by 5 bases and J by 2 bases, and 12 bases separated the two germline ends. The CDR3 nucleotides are TGTGCCAGCAGCCTACTGGGGCTACAAGAGACCCAGTACTTC. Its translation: CASSLLGLQETQYF.

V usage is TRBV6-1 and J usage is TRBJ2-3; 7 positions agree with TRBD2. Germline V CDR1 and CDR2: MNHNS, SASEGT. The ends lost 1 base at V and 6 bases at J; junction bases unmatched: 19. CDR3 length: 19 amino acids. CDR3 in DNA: TGTGCCAGCAGTGAAGGAGCGGGGCGAAAACTTCGAATTGTGGATACGCAGTATTTT. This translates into CASSEGAGRKLRIVDTQYF.

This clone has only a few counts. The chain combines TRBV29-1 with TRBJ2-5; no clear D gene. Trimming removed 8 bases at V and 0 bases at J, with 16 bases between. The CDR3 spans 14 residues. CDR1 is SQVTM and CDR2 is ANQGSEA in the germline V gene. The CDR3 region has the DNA TGCAGCTACGGAGAGCAAATGTACCAAGAGACCCAGTACTTC. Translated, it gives CSYGEQMYQETQYF.

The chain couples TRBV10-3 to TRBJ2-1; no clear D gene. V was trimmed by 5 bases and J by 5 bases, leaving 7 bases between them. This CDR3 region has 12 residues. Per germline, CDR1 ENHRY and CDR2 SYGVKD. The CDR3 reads CAISQRDNEQFF. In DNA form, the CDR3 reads TGTGCCATCAGTCAGCGTGACAATGAGCAGTTCTTC.

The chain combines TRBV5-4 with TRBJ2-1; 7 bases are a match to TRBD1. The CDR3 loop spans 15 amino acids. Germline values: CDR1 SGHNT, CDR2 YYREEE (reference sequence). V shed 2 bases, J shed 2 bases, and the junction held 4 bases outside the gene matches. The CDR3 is CASSLLTGTYNEQFF. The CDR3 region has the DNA TGTGCCAGCAGCTTACTGACAGGGACCTACAATGAGCAGTTCTTC.

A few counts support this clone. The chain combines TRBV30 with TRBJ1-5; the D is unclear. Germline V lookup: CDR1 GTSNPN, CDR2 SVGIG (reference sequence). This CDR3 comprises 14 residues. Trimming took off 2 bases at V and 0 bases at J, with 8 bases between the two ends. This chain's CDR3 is CAWSTHYSNQPQHF. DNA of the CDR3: TGTGCCTGGAGTACACACTATAGCAATCAGCCCCAGCATTTT.

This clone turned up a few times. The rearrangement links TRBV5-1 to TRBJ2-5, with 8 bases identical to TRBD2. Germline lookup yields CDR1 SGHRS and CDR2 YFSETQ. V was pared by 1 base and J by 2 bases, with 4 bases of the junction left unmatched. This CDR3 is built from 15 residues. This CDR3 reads CASSLIAGPQETQYF. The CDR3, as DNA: TGCGCCAGCAGCTTGATAGCGGGGCCTCAAGAGACCCAGTACTTC.

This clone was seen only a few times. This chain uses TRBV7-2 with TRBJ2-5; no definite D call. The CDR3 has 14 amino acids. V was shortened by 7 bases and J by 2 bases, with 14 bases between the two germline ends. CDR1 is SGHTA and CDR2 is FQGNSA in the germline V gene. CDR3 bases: TGTGCCAGCACCTACGCCGCGACTCAAGAGACCCAGTACTTC. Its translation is CASTYAATQETQYF.

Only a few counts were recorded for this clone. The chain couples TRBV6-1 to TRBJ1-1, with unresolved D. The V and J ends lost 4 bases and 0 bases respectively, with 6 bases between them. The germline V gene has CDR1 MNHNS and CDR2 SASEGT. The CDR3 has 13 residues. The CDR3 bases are TGTGCCAGCAGTGCTCAGATGAACACTGAAGCTTTCTTT. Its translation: CASSAQMNTEAFF.

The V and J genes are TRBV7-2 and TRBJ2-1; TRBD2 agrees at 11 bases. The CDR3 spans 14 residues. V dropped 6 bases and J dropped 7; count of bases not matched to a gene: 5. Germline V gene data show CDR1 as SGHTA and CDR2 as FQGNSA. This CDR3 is CASRIAGGRNEQFF. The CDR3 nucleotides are TGTGCCAGCAGGATAGCGGGGGGGCGAAATGAGCAGTTCTTC.

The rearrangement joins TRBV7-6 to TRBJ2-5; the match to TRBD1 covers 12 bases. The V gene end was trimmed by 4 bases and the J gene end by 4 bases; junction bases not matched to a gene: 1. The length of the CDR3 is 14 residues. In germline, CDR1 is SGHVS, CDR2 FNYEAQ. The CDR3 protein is CASSSGQGAETQYF. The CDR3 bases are TGTGCCAGCAGCTCGGGACAGGGGGCAGAGACCCAGTACTTC.